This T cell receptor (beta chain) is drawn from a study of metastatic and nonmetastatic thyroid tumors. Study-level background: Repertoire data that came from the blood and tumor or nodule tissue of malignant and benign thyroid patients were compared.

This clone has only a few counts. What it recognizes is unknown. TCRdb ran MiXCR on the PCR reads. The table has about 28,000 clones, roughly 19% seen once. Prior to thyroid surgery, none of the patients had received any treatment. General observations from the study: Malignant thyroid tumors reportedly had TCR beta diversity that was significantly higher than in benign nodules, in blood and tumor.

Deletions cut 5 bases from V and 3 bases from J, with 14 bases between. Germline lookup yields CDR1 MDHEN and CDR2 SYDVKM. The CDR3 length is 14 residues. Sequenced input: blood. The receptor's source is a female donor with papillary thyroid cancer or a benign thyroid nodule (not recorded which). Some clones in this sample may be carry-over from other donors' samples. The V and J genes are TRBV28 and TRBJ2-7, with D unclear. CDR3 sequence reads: CASSEGQVRYEQYF. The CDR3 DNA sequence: TGTGCCAGCAGTGAAGGGCAGGTTCGCTACGAGCAGTACTTC.